The 26 T cell receptor beta chains in this list originate from one sample, sequenced in a study of PD-L1 blockade in urothelial cancer. Time point here: pretreatment peripheral blood. Measured with immunoSEQ multiplex PCR; TCRdb has only the in-frame clones, and not every one. The sample comprises 84,000 or so clones, more than 70% of which are singletons, and around 15% rests with the top ten. Material: PBMCs, obtained around atezolizumab (anti-PD-L1) treatment. Receptors originate from a man in his 60s with urothelial cancer.

The gene calls are TRBV7-6 and TRBJ2-3; 13 bases match TRBD2. The CDR3 loop spans 18 amino acids. Germline trimming cut 4 bases from V and 2 bases from J; bases unmatched to any gene: 9. The germline gives CDR1 SGHVS, CDR2 FNYEAQ. CDR3 loop: CASSWAGTSGIFTDTQYF. CDR3 nucleotides: TGTGCCAGCAGCTGGGCCGGGACTAGCGGGATTTTCACAGATACGCAGTATTTT. Combining the CDR3 with reference TRBV7-6 and TRBJ2-3 gives the whole variable domain GAGVSQSPRYKVTKRGQDVALRCDPISGHVSLYWYRQALGQGPEFLTYFNYEAQQDKSGLPNDRFSAERPEGSISTLTIQRTEQRDSAMYRCASSWAGTSGIFTDTQYFGPGTRLTVL.

This clone was picked up one time. The rearrangement joins TRBV6-5 to TRBJ2-4, with D hard to call. Trimming shortened V by 6 bases and J by 0 bases, and 12 bases separated the two germline ends. CDR1 is MNHEY, CDR2 SVGAGI, per germline. The CDR3 sequence is 15 residues long. CDR3 amino acids: CASSVRGVAKNIQYF. As DNA, the CDR3 is TGTGCCAGCAGCGTACGAGGCGTAGCCAAAAACATTCAGTACTTC.

J is TRBJ1-3 and V is TRBV30; 7 bases are shared with TRBD1. From germline, CDR1 is GTSNPN and CDR2 SVGIG (reference sequence). J gave up 3 bases and V 3 bases, and 2 bases lay outside the gene matches. The CDR3 runs 13 residues. CDR3 sequence reads: CAWSRQGGNTIYF. CDR3 coding DNA: TGTGCCTGGAGCCGACAGGGTGGAAACACCATATATTTT.

The chain joins TRBV5-3 to TRBJ1-2, with 7 bases that match TRBD1. TRBV5-3 is treated as an ORF (open reading frame) with a function not yet certain. The CDR3 has 16 residues. V shed 0 bases, J shed 2 bases, and the junction held 7 bases outside the gene matches. DNA for the CDR3: TGTGCCAGAAGCTTGGACCCCCCGGGACAGAACTATGGCTACACCTTC. Protein product: CARSLDPPGQNYGYTF.

The V call is TRBV6-5, the J call TRBJ2-3; 11 positions agree with TRBD2. Germline CDR1 and CDR2: MNHEY and SVGAGI. Trimming removed 2 bases from V and 4 bases from J; junction bases left unmatched: 2. This CDR3 spans 15 amino acids. In DNA, the CDR3 is TGTGCCAGCAGTTACCAACTAGCGGGGGCAGATACGCAGTATTTT. It is translated as CASSYQLAGADTQYF.

The J gene is TRBJ1-5, the V gene TRBV7-6, with 7 bases aligning to TRBD1. V shed 5 bases, J shed 0 bases, and the junction held 7 bases outside the gene matches. Germline CDR1 is SGHVS and CDR2 is FNYEAQ. This CDR3 spans 16 amino acids. CDR3 coding DNA: TGTGCCAGCAGCCCACAGGGGAGATATAGCAATCAGCCCCAGCATTTT. Residues: CASSPQGRYSNQPQHF.

This chain connects TRBV27 to TRBJ2-1; 9 bases fit TRBD2. The CDR3 runs 13 residues. Germline V lookup: CDR1 MNHEY, CDR2 SMNVEV (reference sequence). Trimming cost V 2 bases and J 10 bases; bases outside gene matches: 3. The CDR3 here is CASSLRREGEQFF. The CDR3 DNA reads TGTGCCAGCAGTTTAAGGCGGGAGGGCGAGCAGTTCTTC.

This chain connects TRBV30 to TRBJ2-1; TRBD2 aligns across 8 bases. The CDR3 runs to 14 residues. The V gene end was trimmed by 5 bases and the J gene end by 4 bases; junction bases not matched to a gene: 7. The germline V gene has CDR1 GTSNPN and CDR2 SVGIG (reference sequence). The CDR3: CAWGGTRKYNEQFF. The CDR3 region has the DNA TGTGCCTGGGGGGGGACTAGAAAATACAATGAGCAGTTCTTC.

The chain employs TRBV30 and TRBJ1-1; TRBD1 agrees at 8 bases. Germline assignment: CDR1 GTSNPN and CDR2 SVGIG (reference sequence). Losses at the gene ends were 0 bases for V and 10 bases for J; bases not matched to a gene: 10. The CDR3 has 14 residues. The CDR3 region is CAWSVGAGGIGAFF. The DNA of the CDR3 is TGTGCCTGGAGTGTAGGGGCAGGGGGCATCGGAGCTTTCTTT. Full variable domain (outside the CDR3, taken from reference TRBV30 and TRBJ1-1): SQTIHQWPATLVQPVGSPLSLECTVEGTSNPNLYWYRQAAGRGLQLLFYSVGIGQISSEVPQNLSASRPQDRQFILSSKKLLLSDSGFYLCAWSVGAGGIGAFFGQGTRLTVV.

This clone was recorded once. The gene calls are TRBV6-1 and TRBJ2-7; no clear D. CDR3 size: 12 residues. Trimming took 4 bases from V and 4 from J, leaving 8 bases between them. Germline CDR1 reads MNHNS; CDR2 reads SASEGT. CDR3 in amino acids: CASSVVSYEQYF. CDR3 sequence (DNA): TGTGCCAGCAGTGTTGTCTCGTACGAGCAGTACTTC.

The genes are TRBV27 and TRBJ2-1; D possibly corresponds to TRBD2 (6 bases). Germline loops: CDR1 MNHEY, CDR2 SMNVEV (reference sequence). V shed 7 bases and J shed 2 bases, with 12 bases lying between them. This CDR3 has 14 amino acids. The CDR3 region is CASTRAGPYNEQFF. Here the CDR3 DNA reads TGTGCCAGCACCCGAGCGGGTCCCTACAATGAGCAGTTCTTC.

J is TRBJ1-2 and V is TRBV6-6; D is possibly TRBD1 (5 bases). Germline assignment: CDR1 MNHNY and CDR2 SVGAGI (reference sequence). This CDR3 is built from 16 residues. V dropped 8 bases and J dropped 0 bases, with 19 bases sitting between them. The CDR3 nucleotides are TGTGCCAGCCACCTCCCGGGCGGGGCAACTAACTATGGCTACACCTTC. Protein sequence: CASHLPGGATNYGYTF.

The CDR3 is CASRLQGSDTQYF. The DNA of the CDR3 is TGTGCCAGCAGATTACAGGGGTCAGATACGCAGTATTTT. The rearrangement links TRBV7-3 to TRBJ2-3, with TRBD1 matching over 7 bases. Germline values: CDR1 SGHTA, CDR2 FQGTGA. With V trimmed by 6 bases and J by 4 bases, 4 bases remained unmatched. The CDR3 extends over 13 amino acids.

V and J are TRBV27 and TRBJ2-7, with 8 bases identical to TRBD1. The CDR3 length is 16 residues. Looked up from germline, CDR1 is MNHEY and CDR2 is SMNVEV (reference sequence). V lost 4 bases to trimming and J lost 2 bases; unmatched junction nucleotides: 10. The CDR3 region is CASSSTPGTGPYEQYF. The CDR3, as DNA: TGTGCCAGCAGTTCAACCCCCGGGACAGGTCCCTACGAGCAGTACTTC.

The chain couples TRBV6-1 to TRBJ1-4, with D unclear. Germline CDR1 reads MNHNS; CDR2 reads SASEGT. The CDR3 runs 14 residues. Trimming took off 1 base at V and 4 bases at J, with 7 bases between the two ends. CDR3 residues: CASSEVYGNEKLFF. CDR3 coding DNA: TGTGCCAGCAGTGAAGTCTATGGTAATGAAAAACTGTTTTTT.

V usage is TRBV19 and J usage is TRBJ1-5; the match to TRBD1 covers 12 bases. Germline assignment: CDR1 LNHDA and CDR2 SQIVND (reference sequence). V was pared by 5 bases and J by 6 bases, with 2 bases of the junction left unmatched. The CDR3 loop spans 14 amino acids. CDR3 region: CASSGTGGVQPQHF. CDR3 sequence (DNA): TGTGCCAGTAGTGGGACAGGGGGCGTTCAGCCCCAGCATTTT.

This chain uses TRBV30 with TRBJ1-3; no clear D. This CDR3 has 15 amino acids. Trimming left V 0 bases short and J 0 bases short, with 9 bases between. CDR1 is GTSNPN and CDR2 is SVGIG in the germline V gene (reference sequence). The CDR3 DNA follows: TGTGCCTGGAGTGTATGGAGGTACTCTGGAAACACCATATATTTT. It specifies CAWSVWRYSGNTIYF.

This sequence joins TRBV5-1 and TRBJ1-5, with 8 bases lining up with TRBD1. V was pared by 3 bases and J by 3 bases, with 5 bases of the junction left unmatched. CDR3 length: 15 amino acids. The germline CDR1 and CDR2 sequences are SGHRS and YFSETQ. CDR3 coding DNA: TGCGCCAGCAGCTGGGGGACAGGACTCAATCAGCCCCAGCATTTT. Amino acid sequence: CASSWGTGLNQPQHF. The full variable domain, rest sourced from reference TRBV5-1 and TRBJ1-5, is KAGVTQTPRYLIKTRGQQVTLSCSPISGHRSVSWYQQTPGQGLQFLFEYFSETQRNKGNFPGRFSGRQFSNSRSEMNVSTLELGDSALYLCASSWGTGLNQPQHFGDGTRLSIL.

This sequence joins TRBV5-6 and TRBJ1-5, with D tentatively TRBD1 (6 bases). Deletions cut 2 bases from V and 2 bases from J, with 23 bases between. The CDR3 consists of 19 residues. Germline CDR1 is SGHDT and CDR2 is YYEEEE. CDR3 nucleotide sequence: TGTGCCAGCAGCTTACAGACCAATACAGGGAGCTTTGGCAATCAGCCCCAGCATTTT. Amino acids: CASSLQTNTGSFGNQPQHF. The complete variable domain, with remaining parts taken from reference TRBV5-6 and TRBJ1-5, reads DAGVTQSPTHLIKTRGQQVTLRCSPKSGHDTVSWYQQALGQGPQFIFQYYEEEERQRGNFPDRFSGHQFPNYSSELNVNALLLGDSALYLCASSLQTNTGSFGNQPQHFGDGTRLSIL.

The chain recombines TRBV28 with TRBJ2-5, with TRBD2 as a possible D gene (6 bases). Germline lookup yields CDR1 MDHEN and CDR2 SYDVKM. This CDR3 spans 14 amino acids. With 3 bases removed from V and 4 bases from J, the gap between germline ends came to 12 bases. DNA for the CDR3: TGTGCCAGCAGTTTCGGGGGATCCGGAGAGACCCAGTACTTC. This codes for CASSFGGSGETQYF.

This clone was observed once. The CDR3 nucleotides read TGTGCCAGTAGTAGGGGGGGAAACAATCAGCCCCAGCATTTT. Its translation: CASSRGGNNQPQHF. V gene TRBV19 combines with J gene TRBJ1-5; TRBD1 is a possible D gene (5 bases). The CDR3 runs 14 residues. V lost 4 bases and J 3 bases, leaving 10 bases between the germline ends. Germline CDR1 and CDR2: LNHDA and SQIVND (reference sequence). The full variable domain, in which reference TRBV19 and TRBJ1-5 provide the parts outside the CDR3, is DGGITQSPKYLFRKEGQNVTLSCEQNLNHDAMYWYRQDPGQGLRLIYYSQIVNDFQKGDIAEGYSVSREKKESFPLTVTSAQKNPTAFYLCASSRGGNNQPQHFGDGTRLSIL.

The chain employs TRBV2 and TRBJ2-3; D remains ambiguous. Per the germline V gene, CDR1 is SNHLY and CDR2 is FYNNEI. The V end was cut by 0 bases, the J end by 8 bases, with 12 bases between. This CDR3 is built from 14 residues. In DNA form, the CDR3 reads TGTGCCAGCAGTGAAGCGGCCAGTTCTTCTACGCAGTATTTT. It codes for CASSEAASSSTQYF.

The chain recombines TRBV9 with TRBJ1-6; TRBD1 might be the D (6 bases). CDR1 and CDR2 (germline): SGDLS, YYNGEE. V was pared by 3 bases and J by 2 bases, with 12 bases between. There are 16 residues in the CDR3. The CDR3 spells CASSALTGTYNSPLHF. The CDR3 DNA reads as TGTGCCAGCAGCGCCTTGACAGGCACCTATAATTCACCCCTCCACTTT.

The chain has TRBV7-9 and TRBJ2-2; TRBD2 might be the D (6 bases). V lost 4 bases and J lost 7, with 25 bases in between. Looked up from germline, CDR1 is SEHNR and CDR2 is FQNEAQ (reference sequence). The CDR3 covers 18 residues. CDR3 loop: CASSSIPAAQRVVGELFF. The CDR3 nucleotides are TGTGCCAGCAGCTCCATCCCAGCCGCCCAGCGGGTAGTCGGGGAGCTGTTTTTT.

CDR3 DNA: TGCGCCAGCAGCTCCCCTATGAACACTGAAGCTTTCTTT. It yields the protein CASSSPMNTEAFF. The chain carries TRBV5-1 and TRBJ1-1; no clear D gene. V gave up 3 bases and J gave up 0 bases, with 6 bases separating them. This CDR3 comprises 13 residues. Germline V gene data show CDR1 as SGHRS and CDR2 as YFSETQ. The complete variable domain, with remaining parts taken from reference TRBV5-1 and TRBJ1-1, reads KAGVTQTPRYLIKTRGQQVTLSCSPISGHRSVSWYQQTPGQGLQFLFEYFSETQRNKGNFPGRFSGRQFSNSRSEMNVSTLELGDSALYLCASSSPMNTEAFFGQGTRLTVV.

The chain has TRBV9 and TRBJ1-2; D gene unclear. Trimming left V 2 bases short and J 2 bases short, with 13 bases between. CDR1 and CDR2 (germline): SGDLS, YYNGEE. This CDR3 comprises 15 residues. The CDR3: CASSVSVGRNYGYTF. The CDR3 bases are TGTGCCAGCAGCGTTTCCGTGGGGAGAAACTATGGCTACACCTTC.